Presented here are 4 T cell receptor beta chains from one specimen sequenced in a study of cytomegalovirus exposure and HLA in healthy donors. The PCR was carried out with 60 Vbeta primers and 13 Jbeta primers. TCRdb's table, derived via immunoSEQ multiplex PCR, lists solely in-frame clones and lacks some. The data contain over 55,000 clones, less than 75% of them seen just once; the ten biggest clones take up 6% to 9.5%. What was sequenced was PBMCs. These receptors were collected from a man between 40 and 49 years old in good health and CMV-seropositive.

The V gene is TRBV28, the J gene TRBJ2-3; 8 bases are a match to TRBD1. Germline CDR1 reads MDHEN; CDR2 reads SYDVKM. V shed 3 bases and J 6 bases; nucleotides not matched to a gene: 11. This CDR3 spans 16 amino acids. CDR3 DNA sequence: TGTGCCAGCAGTTTTCATGTGGCAGGGGGCTCGGATACGCAGTATTTT. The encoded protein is CASSFHVAGGSDTQYF.

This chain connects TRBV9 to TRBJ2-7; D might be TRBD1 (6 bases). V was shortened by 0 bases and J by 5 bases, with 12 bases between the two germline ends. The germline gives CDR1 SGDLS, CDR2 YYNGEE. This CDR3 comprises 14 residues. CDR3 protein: CASSVGQAPNEQYF. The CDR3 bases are TGTGCCAGCAGCGTAGGACAGGCCCCCAACGAGCAGTACTTC.

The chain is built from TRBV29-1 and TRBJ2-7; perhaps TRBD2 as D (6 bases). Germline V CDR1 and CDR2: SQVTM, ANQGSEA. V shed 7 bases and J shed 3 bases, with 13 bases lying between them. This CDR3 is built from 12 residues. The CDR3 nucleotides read TGCAGCGCCGACGGGGGAAACTACGAGCAGTACTTC. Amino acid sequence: CSADGGNYEQYF.

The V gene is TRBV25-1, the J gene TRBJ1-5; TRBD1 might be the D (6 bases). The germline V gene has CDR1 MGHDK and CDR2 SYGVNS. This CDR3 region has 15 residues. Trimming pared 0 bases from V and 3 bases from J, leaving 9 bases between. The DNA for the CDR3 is TGTGCCAGCAGTGAATACGGGACATCCAATCAGCCCCAGCATTTT. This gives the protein CASSEYGTSNQPQHF.